The rows below give T cell receptor beta chains drawn from one sample of a study of PD-1 blockade in classical Hodgkin lymphoma. TCRdb's table, derived via immunoSEQ multiplex PCR, lists solely in-frame clones and lacks some. The profile shows about 6,800 clones, 76% of them singletons. The sample was peripheral blood mononuclear cells (PBMCs), taken before the second cycle of nivolumab. These receptor sequences come from a human donor with classical Hodgkin lymphoma. CDR3s include the opening cysteine and the closing phenylalanine or tryptophan. Each record gives: J gene, V gene, clone size, D gene, CDR3 protein, CDR3 DNA. The D gene is left open where the match is weak. Size tells how often a clone was seen (once, few, many) or the class of an expanded clone, and some rows leave it out.

j_call: TRBJ1-2
v_call: TRBV5-4
clone_size: .
d_call: .
cdr3_aa: CASSLKQDLYTF
cdr3_nt: TGTGCCAGCAGCTTGAAACAGGATCTCTACACCTTC

j_call: TRBJ1-1
v_call: TRBV7-9
clone_size: .
d_call: .
cdr3_aa: CASSLKVVRNTEAFF
cdr3_nt: TGTGCCAGCAGCTTGAAAGTTGTGAGGAACACTGAAGCTTTCTTT

j_call: TRBJ2-7
v_call: TRBV18
clone_size: few
d_call: .
cdr3_aa: CASSPRPIGDDSYEQYF
cdr3_nt: TGTGCCAGCTCACCCCGACCTATTGGTGATGACTCCTACGAGCAGTACTTC

j_call: TRBJ2-3
v_call: TRBV7-9
clone_size: .
d_call: TRBD2
cdr3_aa: CASDRGRTSGRSTDTQYF
cdr3_nt: TGTGCCAGCGATAGGGGGAGGACTAGCGGGAGGAGCACAGATACGCAGTATTTT

j_call: TRBJ2-2
v_call: TRBV5-4
clone_size: few
d_call: .
cdr3_aa: CASSSPDFGGELFF
cdr3_nt: TGTGCCAGCAGCTCCCCCGACTTCGGCGGGGAGCTGTTTTTT

j_call: TRBJ2-3
v_call: TRBV28
clone_size: .
d_call: TRBD2
cdr3_aa: CASSPTFPASGRGEGTDTQYF
cdr3_nt: TGTGCCAGCAGTCCCACATTCCCGGCTAGCGGGAGAGGTGAAGGCACAGATACGCAGTATTTT

j_call: TRBJ2-1
v_call: TRBV5-4
clone_size: .
d_call: TRBD2
cdr3_aa: CASSLGGSGRNNEQFF
cdr3_nt: TGTGCCAGCAGCCTGGGAGGTAGCGGGAGGAATAATGAGCAGTTCTTC

j_call: TRBJ2-7
v_call: TRBV9
clone_size: .
d_call: TRBD2
cdr3_aa: CASSEERELYEQYF
cdr3_nt: TGCGCCAGCAGTGAGGAGCGGGAGCTCTACGAGCAGTACTTC

j_call: TRBJ2-3
v_call: TRBV7-2
clone_size: .
d_call: .
cdr3_aa: CASSLIWGADTQYF
cdr3_nt: TGTGCCAGCAGCTTAATCTGGGGGGCAGATACGCAGTATTTT

j_call: TRBJ2-1
v_call: TRBV6-5
clone_size: .
d_call: .
cdr3_aa: CASSRKSGSYNEQFF
cdr3_nt: TGTGCCAGCAGCCGCAAGAGCGGGTCCTACAATGAGCAGTTCTTC

j_call: TRBJ1-6
v_call: TRBV9
clone_size: .
d_call: .
cdr3_aa: CASNRGGANYNSPLHF
cdr3_nt: TGTGCCAGCAACCGAGGAGGGGCCAATTATAATTCACCCCTCCACTTT

j_call: TRBJ2-7
v_call: TRBV27
clone_size: .
d_call: TRBD2
cdr3_aa: CASSWTSAHEQYF
cdr3_nt: TGTGCCAGCAGCTGGACTAGCGCCCACGAGCAGTACTTC

j_call: TRBJ2-3
v_call: TRBV7-3
clone_size: .
d_call: .
cdr3_aa: CASSSQRNTDTQYF
cdr3_nt: TGTGCCAGCAGCTCCCAGCGGAACACAGATACGCAGTATTTT

j_call: TRBJ2-7
v_call: TRBV7-2
clone_size: few
d_call: TRBD2
cdr3_aa: CASSPLGQREWYF
cdr3_nt: TGTGCCAGCAGCCCCCTTGGGCAGCGGGAGTGGTACTTC

j_call: TRBJ2-1
v_call: TRBV9
clone_size: .
d_call: TRBD2
cdr3_aa: CASSVEGSSGFYNEQFF
cdr3_nt: TGTGCCAGCAGCGTAGAGGGGTCTAGCGGGTTTTACAATGAGCAGTTCTTC

j_call: TRBJ2-7
v_call: TRBV6-5
clone_size: few
d_call: .
cdr3_aa: CASSYEPTHAYEQYF
cdr3_nt: TGTGCCAGCAGTTACGAGCCAACACATGCCTACGAGCAGTACTTC

j_call: TRBJ1-1
v_call: TRBV7-8
clone_size: .
d_call: TRBD1
cdr3_aa: CASRGGQGIEAFF
cdr3_nt: TGTGCCAGCAGGGGCGGACAGGGGATAGAAGCTTTCTTT

j_call: TRBJ1-4
v_call: TRBV5-5
clone_size: .
d_call: .
cdr3_aa: CASSPRAGSEKLFF
cdr3_nt: TGTGCCAGCAGCCCGCGGGCAGGGTCTGAAAAACTGTTTTTT

j_call: TRBJ2-7
v_call: TRBV5-4
clone_size: .
d_call: .
cdr3_aa: CASSRGNEQYF
cdr3_nt: TGTGCCAGCAGCCGGGGGAACGAGCAGTACTTC

j_call: TRBJ1-2
v_call: TRBV7-9
clone_size: few
d_call: .
cdr3_aa: CASSLNLGYTF
cdr3_nt: TGTGCCAGCAGCTTAAACCTTGGCTACACCTTC

j_call: TRBJ1-2
v_call: TRBV20-1
clone_size: .
d_call: TRBD1
cdr3_aa: CSATGHYGYTF
cdr3_nt: TGCAGTGCGACAGGGCACTATGGCTACACCTTC

j_call: TRBJ1-3
v_call: TRBV7-9
clone_size: .
d_call: .
cdr3_aa: CASRDRRFTIYF
cdr3_nt: TGTGCCAGCAGGGACAGACGGTTTACCATATATTTT

j_call: TRBJ2-7
v_call: TRBV7-6
clone_size: .
d_call: .
cdr3_aa: CASSLGVSYEQYF
cdr3_nt: TGTGCCAGCAGCTTGGGCGTCTCCTACGAGCAGTACTTC

j_call: TRBJ2-7
v_call: TRBV7-6
clone_size: .
d_call: TRBD2
cdr3_aa: CASSLTASGRPSSYEQYF
cdr3_nt: TGTGCCAGCAGCTTAACTGCTAGCGGGAGACCCAGCTCCTACGAGCAGTACTTC

j_call: TRBJ1-2
v_call: TRBV23-1
clone_size: .
d_call: TRBD1
cdr3_aa: CASSPLTGVGGYTF
cdr3_nt: TGCGCCAGCAGTCCATTAACAGGGGTAGGTGGCTACACCTTC

j_call: TRBJ1-5
v_call: TRBV28
clone_size: .
d_call: .
cdr3_aa: CASSPPDRYQPQHF
cdr3_nt: TGTGCCAGCAGTCCCCCAGACAGGTATCAGCCCCAGCATTTT

j_call: TRBJ2-2
v_call: TRBV6-1
clone_size: .
d_call: .
cdr3_aa: CASSFKEPGELFF
cdr3_nt: TGTGCCAGCAGTTTCAAAGAGCCCGGGGAGCTGTTTTTT

j_call: TRBJ1-2
v_call: TRBV5-6
clone_size: .
d_call: TRBD1
cdr3_aa: CASSLDRDPYGYTF
cdr3_nt: TGTGCCAGCAGCCTGGACAGGGACCCCTATGGCTACACCTTC

j_call: TRBJ2-3
v_call: TRBV2
clone_size: .
d_call: .
cdr3_aa: CASSPGQSYSTDTQYF
cdr3_nt: TGTGCCAGCAGCCCCGGACAAAGCTATAGCACAGATACGCAGTATTTT

j_call: TRBJ2-7
v_call: TRBV29-1
clone_size: .
d_call: .
cdr3_aa: CSATASYEQYF
cdr3_nt: TGCAGCGCGACAGCATCCTACGAGCAGTACTTC

j_call: TRBJ2-7
v_call: TRBV6-5
clone_size: .
d_call: .
cdr3_aa: CASSYAPWTGEQYF
cdr3_nt: TGTGCCAGCAGTTACGCTCCATGGACGGGCGAGCAGTACTTC

j_call: TRBJ2-7
v_call: TRBV7-9
clone_size: few
d_call: TRBD2
cdr3_aa: CASSLTSGLYEQYF
cdr3_nt: TGTGCCAGCAGCTTAACTAGCGGACTCTACGAGCAGTACTTC

j_call: TRBJ2-1
v_call: TRBV10-3
clone_size: .
d_call: TRBD2
cdr3_aa: CAIASGRLYNEQFF
cdr3_nt: TGTGCCATCGCTAGCGGGAGGCTATACAATGAGCAGTTCTTC

j_call: TRBJ1-2
v_call: TRBV6-6
clone_size: few
d_call: .
cdr3_aa: CASSYLPRLDYGYTF
cdr3_nt: TGTGCCAGCAGTTACCTACCCCGACTAGATTATGGCTACACCTTC

j_call: TRBJ2-7
v_call: TRBV4-1
clone_size: .
d_call: .
cdr3_aa: CASSQDPGARGYEQYF
cdr3_nt: TGCGCCAGCAGCCAAGATCCGGGCGCGAGGGGCTACGAGCAGTACTTC

j_call: TRBJ2-7
v_call: TRBV6-5
clone_size: .
d_call: .
cdr3_aa: CASAGANYEQYF
cdr3_nt: TGTGCCAGCGCGGGGGCCAACTACGAGCAGTACTTC

j_call: TRBJ2-5
v_call: TRBV27
clone_size: .
d_call: .
cdr3_aa: CASSLKSAQETQYF
cdr3_nt: TGTGCCAGCAGTTTAAAGTCAGCTCAAGAGACCCAGTACTTC

j_call: TRBJ1-5
v_call: TRBV15
clone_size: .
d_call: .
cdr3_aa: CATSGGDFSNQPQHF
cdr3_nt: TGTGCCACCAGCGGGGGGGACTTCTCCAATCAGCCCCAGCATTTT

j_call: TRBJ2-3
v_call: TRBV7-3
clone_size: .
d_call: .
cdr3_aa: CASGLDLSTDTQYF
cdr3_nt: TGTGCCAGCGGTTTGGACCTTAGCACAGATACGCAGTATTTT

j_call: TRBJ1-1
v_call: TRBV6-5
clone_size: .
d_call: TRBD1
cdr3_aa: CASGGTGGITEAFF
cdr3_nt: TGTGCCAGCGGGGGGACAGGGGGCATTACTGAAGCTTTCTTT

j_call: TRBJ2-7
v_call: TRBV9
clone_size: .
d_call: .
cdr3_aa: CASSGSISYEQYF
cdr3_nt: TGTGCCAGCAGCGGGAGTATTTCCTACGAGCAGTACTTC

j_call: TRBJ2-6
v_call: TRBV19
clone_size: .
d_call: .
cdr3_aa: CASSIGTGANVLTF
cdr3_nt: TGTGCCAGTAGTATCGGGACCGGGGCCAACGTCCTGACTTTC

j_call: TRBJ1-1
v_call: TRBV5-4
clone_size: few
d_call: .
cdr3_aa: CASTRTRMGNTEAFF
cdr3_nt: TGTGCCAGCACCCGGACCCGGATGGGGAACACTGAAGCTTTCTTT

j_call: TRBJ2-4
v_call: TRBV6-1
clone_size: .
d_call: .
cdr3_aa: CASSDPGNIQYF
cdr3_nt: TGTGCCAGCAGTGACCCGGGGAACATTCAGTACTTC

j_call: TRBJ2-7
v_call: TRBV6-1
clone_size: .
d_call: .
cdr3_aa: CASSLMEGVEQYF
cdr3_nt: TGTGCCAGCAGTCTAATGGAGGGAGTCGAGCAGTACTTC

j_call: TRBJ2-1
v_call: TRBV9
clone_size: once
d_call: .
cdr3_aa: CASSEEGVYYNEQFF
cdr3_nt: TGTGCCAGCAGCGAAGAGGGGGTGTACTACAATGAGCAGTTCTTC

j_call: TRBJ2-3
v_call: TRBV4-3
clone_size: .
d_call: .
cdr3_aa: CASSQGASSSTDTQYF
cdr3_nt: TGCGCCAGCAGCCAAGGAGCGTCTTCTAGCACAGATACGCAGTATTTT

j_call: TRBJ2-7
v_call: TRBV20-1
clone_size: .
d_call: .
cdr3_aa: CSVGEGYEQYF
cdr3_nt: TGCAGTGTGGGGGAAGGATACGAGCAGTACTTC

j_call: TRBJ2-5
v_call: TRBV10-3
clone_size: .
d_call: .
cdr3_aa: CAISGQGSGETQYF
cdr3_nt: TGTGCCATCAGTGGCCAGGGGTCAGGGGAGACCCAGTACTTC

j_call: TRBJ1-5
v_call: TRBV15
clone_size: .
d_call: .
cdr3_aa: CATSRVGGGRVGSNQPQHF
cdr3_nt: TGTGCCACCAGCAGAGTTGGGGGTGGTCGAGTGGGTAGCAATCAGCCCCAGCATTTT

j_call: TRBJ1-1
v_call: TRBV18
clone_size: .
d_call: .
cdr3_aa: CASSPPVQGRATEAFF
cdr3_nt: TGTGCCAGCTCACCACCGGTTCAGGGCAGGGCCACTGAAGCTTTCTTT

j_call: TRBJ1-2
v_call: TRBV7-9
clone_size: .
d_call: .
cdr3_aa: CASSPPTGYYGYTF
cdr3_nt: TGTGCCAGCAGCCCCCCTACAGGATACTATGGCTACACCTTC

j_call: TRBJ2-1
v_call: TRBV21-1
clone_size: once
d_call: .
cdr3_aa: CASSKFTETRGEQFF
cdr3_nt: TGTGCCAGCAGCAAGTTCACCGAGACTAGAGGTGAGCAGTTCTTC

j_call: TRBJ2-5
v_call: TRBV4-3
clone_size: .
d_call: .
cdr3_aa: CASSQERGETETQYF
cdr3_nt: TGCGCCAGCAGCCAAGAGAGGGGGGAGACAGAGACCCAGTACTTC